This T cell receptor beta chain originates from a study of tumor-infiltrating lymphocytes in primary liver carcinoma. Study in general: Spanning 4.2 to 10 cm, the tumors were T1-T3 N0M0. Regarding the study as a whole: Lower overlap was observed for tumor-adjacent and tumor-blood pairs relative to tumor region pairs.

Unsorted whole blood supplied the blood RNA, and germline DNA was isolated too. Points on this clonotype: Its antigen remains unknown. Its ends do not fully match the called genes, so a read error is possible.

The authors made TCR beta cDNA from around 500 ng total RNA with a constant-region primer. Three nested multiplex PCR rounds, a slightly modified ARM-PCR, produced the libraries for TCR beta. Two initial PCR rounds of about 11 cycles each paired TRBV1-TRBV30 forward primers with a C-beta reverse primer. MiXCR, run by TCRdb on the multiplex PCR reads, gives a single entry per CDR3 protein. The sample contains 250,000 to 350,000 distinct CDR3 sequences, roughly three fifths of which appear only once. This CDR3 is 14 amino acids long. Germline V gene lookup returns CDR1 SGHAT and CDR2 FQNNGV. Input material: peripheral blood. The chain links TRBV11-2 to TRBJ2-7; 9 bases line up with TRBD2. The TCR originated in a woman between 25 and 40 years old with primary liver carcinoma and hepatitis B virus infection. The CDR3 protein is CVSSLERGAYEQYF. The DNA of the CDR3 is TGTGTCAGCAGCTTGGAGCGGGGGGCTTACGAGCAGTACTTC.